Below, 24 T cell receptor beta chains from the same sample are listed, as sequenced in a study of T cell responses to AZD1222 COVID-19 vaccine. Method: immunoSEQ multiplex PCR; TCRdb's copy keeps in-frame clones and lacks some. The sample carries 150,000 to 180,000 clones, roughly nine tenths recorded once. This sample comprised peripheral blood, obtained on day 0 of AZD1222 vaccination. The receptor set was obtained from an adult in good health.

V usage is TRBV4-1 and J usage is TRBJ2-1; TRBD2 matches 7 bases. CDR3 length: 16 residues. Losses at the gene ends were 1 base for V and 8 bases for J; bases not matched to a gene: 11. Looked up from germline, CDR1 is MGHRA and CDR2 is YSYEKL. The CDR3 here is CASSQGAGTIVDEQFF. The CDR3 DNA follows: TGCGCCAGCAGCCAAGGGGCCGGGACTATTGTCGATGAGCAGTTCTTC.

The V and J genes are TRBV7-2 and TRBJ1-4; a weak D match, TRBD1 (5 bases). CDR3 length: 16 residues. Deletions cut 5 bases from V and 5 bases from J, with 18 bases between. The germline V gene encodes CDR1 SGHTA and CDR2 FQGNSA. The CDR3 sequence: CASSQFQSGVNEKLFF. The DNA for the CDR3 is TGTGCCAGCAGCCAATTTCAGTCGGGGGTAAATGAAAAACTGTTTTTT.

The genes are TRBV4-3 and TRBJ2-6, with 7 bases aligning to TRBD1. Trimming cost V 0 bases and J 0 bases; bases outside gene matches: 2. Germline lookup yields CDR1 LGHNA and CDR2 YSLEER. The CDR3 is 17 residues long. The CDR3 spells CASSQEHRGSGANVLTF. As DNA, the CDR3 is TGCGCCAGCAGCCAAGAGCACAGGGGCTCTGGGGCCAACGTCCTGACTTTC.

This clone has a handful of counts. The chain employs TRBV9 and TRBJ2-7; the D is unclear. Germline V gene lookup returns CDR1 SGDLS and CDR2 YYNGEE. This CDR3 comprises 12 residues. V was clipped by 4 bases and J by 6 bases, with 11 bases between them. The CDR3 loop is CASSSAGGEQYF. The CDR3 coding sequence is TGTGCCAGCAGCTCCGCCGGTGGCGAGCAGTACTTC.

This rearrangement joins TRBV10-2 to TRBJ1-2; no clear D gene. With 1 base removed from V and 2 bases from J, the gap between germline ends came to 2 bases. CDR1 is WSHSY and CDR2 is SAAADI in the germline V gene. This CDR3 region has 12 residues. The CDR3 region has the DNA TGCGCCAGCAGTGAGTACAACTATGGCTACACCTTC. It codes for CASSEYNYGYTF.

The chain has TRBV7-6 and TRBJ2-2; 8 nucleotides match TRBD1. Germline CDR1 and CDR2: SGHVS and FNYEAQ. CDR3 length: 17 residues. Trimming took 4 bases from V and 5 from J; bases not matched to a gene: 12. The CDR3, as DNA: TGTGCCAGCAGCTCAGGGGCCAGACAGGGGCTAACCGGGGAGCTGTTTTTT. It is translated as CASSSGARQGLTGELFF.

The rearrangement joins TRBV27 to TRBJ2-7; D gene ambiguous. There are 13 residues in the CDR3. Germline V gene data show CDR1 as MNHEY and CDR2 as SMNVEV (reference sequence). V lost 2 bases and J 5 bases, leaving 10 bases between the germline ends. CDR3 residues: CASSLGMSNEQYF. CDR3 DNA: TGTGCCAGCAGTTTAGGGATGAGCAACGAGCAGTACTTC.

The chain couples TRBV3-1 (or the pseudogene TRBV3-2) to TRBJ1-1; 7 nucleotides agree with TRBD1. The V gene's germline CDR1 is LGHDT and CDR2 YNNKEL (reference sequence). The CDR3 contains 13 residues. V lost 4 bases and J lost 7; bases outside the gene matches: 6. The CDR3 region is CASSPGQESEAFF. The DNA for the CDR3 is TGTGCCAGCAGCCCAGGACAGGAGAGTGAAGCTTTCTTT.

The V and J genes are TRBV6-5 and TRBJ1-5; D may be TRBD1 (5 bases). The CDR3 is 14 residues long. V dropped 5 bases and J dropped 3 bases, with 11 bases sitting between them. Per germline, CDR1 MNHEY and CDR2 SVGAGI. The CDR3 region has the DNA TGTGCCAGCAGTCCGGGGGATCACAATCAGCCCCAGCATTTT. Translation: CASSPGDHNQPQHF.

This clone has a handful of counts. The rearrangement links TRBV6-6 to TRBJ2-7; 7 bases map to TRBD1. Looked up from germline, CDR1 is MNHNY and CDR2 is SVGAGI (reference sequence). Germline trimming cut 1 base from V and 7 bases from J; bases unmatched to any gene: 1. The CDR3 consists of 12 residues. CDR3 DNA sequence: TGTGCCAGCAGTTACTTACAGGGGGAGCAGTACTTC. Translated, it gives CASSYLQGEQYF.

The chain carries TRBV15 and TRBJ2-7, with 9 bases fitting TRBD2. With 1 base clipped from V and 2 bases from J, the junction kept 3 bases outside the gene matches. Germline V lookup: CDR1 LNHNV, CDR2 YYDKDF (reference sequence). The CDR3 spans 15 residues. This CDR3 reads CATSRVAGETYEQYF. The DNA for the CDR3 is TGTGCCACCAGCAGAGTAGCGGGGGAAACCTACGAGCAGTACTTC.

The chain joins TRBV19 to TRBJ2-2; D might be TRBD2 (6 bases). Germline V gene sequence: CDR1 LNHDA, CDR2 SQIVND (reference sequence). There are 15 residues in the CDR3. Trimming took 6 bases from V and 0 from J, leaving 11 bases between them. This CDR3 is CASSWDFANTGELFF. The CDR3 region has the DNA TGTGCCAGTAGCTGGGACTTCGCGAACACCGGGGAGCTGTTTTTT. The entire variable domain, with the rest obtained from reference TRBV19 and TRBJ2-2, is as follows: DGGITQSPKYLFRKEGQNVTLSCEQNLNHDAMYWYRQDPGQGLRLIYYSQIVNDFQKGDIAEGYSVSREKKESFPLTVTSAQKNPTAFYLCASSWDFANTGELFFGEGSRLTVL.

The V and J genes are TRBV18 and TRBJ2-6; D is perhaps TRBD1 (5 bases). The germline V and J ends were trimmed by 3 bases and 1 base, with 10 bases remaining between them. Germline V gene sequence: CDR1 KGHSH, CDR2 LQKENI. The CDR3 loop spans 16 amino acids. The CDR3 reads CASSPVQGSGANVLTF. CDR3 DNA sequence: TGTGCCAGCTCACCGGTCCAGGGATCTGGGGCCAACGTCCTGACTTTC. The variable domain in full, with the rest retrieved from reference TRBV18 and TRBJ2-6, is NAGVMQNPRHLVRRRGQEARLRCSPMKGHSHVYWYRQLPEEGLKFMVYLQKENIIDESGMPKERFSAEFPKEGPSILRIQQVVRGDSAAYFCASSPVQGSGANVLTFGAGSRLTVL.

V is TRBV2 and J is TRBJ2-3; 9 bases align to TRBD1. After removal of 2 bases from V and 1 base from J, the junction contained 7 bases not matched to a gene. The germline V gene encodes CDR1 SNHLY and CDR2 FYNNEI. The CDR3 has 17 residues. CDR3 sequence: CASSERSWDRGTDTQYF. The CDR3 DNA reads TGTGCCAGCAGTGAACGTTCTTGGGACAGGGGCACAGATACGCAGTATTTT.

This clone was detected a few times. This sequence joins TRBV15 and TRBJ1-5; no clear D gene. The CDR3 length is 14 residues. V was trimmed by 0 bases and J by 5 bases, leaving 8 bases between them. Germline CDR1 and CDR2: LNHNV and YYDKDF (reference sequence). The CDR3 nucleotides read TGTGCCACCAGCAGAGAGAGAGGGTATCAGCCCCAGCATTTT. This translates into CATSRERGYQPQHF. The full variable domain, rest sourced from reference TRBV15 and TRBJ1-5, is DAMVIQNPRYQVTQFGKPVTLSCSQTLNHNVMYWYQQKSSQAPKLLFHYYDKDFNNEADTPDNFQSRRPNTSFCFLDIRSPGLGDTAMYLCATSRERGYQPQHFGDGTRLSIL.

The CDR3 bases are TGTGCCAGCAGGTACACTAATCAGCCCCAGCATTTT. Its protein product is CASRYTNQPQHF. The chain has TRBV12-3 or TRBV12-4 and TRBJ1-5; D uncertain. V gave up 6 bases and J gave up 4 bases, with 7 bases separating them. The CDR3 covers 12 residues.

The chain is built from TRBV6-2 or TRBV6-3 and TRBJ2-1; D is perhaps TRBD2 (6 bases). There are 14 residues in the CDR3. Germline CDR1 MNHEY, CDR2 SVGEGT. The V end lost 6 bases, the J end lost 9 bases, and 18 bases lay between the germline ends. The CDR3 loop reads CASSPRAGGAEQFF. The CDR3 DNA reads TGTGCCAGCAGCCCCCGAGCTGGAGGGGCTGAGCAGTTCTTC.

V gene TRBV4-3 combines with J gene TRBJ1-5; tentative D call: TRBD1 (5 bases). The germline V gene has CDR1 LGHNA and CDR2 YSLEER. Trimming took off 0 bases at V and 2 bases at J, with 14 bases between the two ends. This CDR3 has 17 amino acids. The CDR3 sequence is CASSQEGGVAGNQPQHF. The CDR3 DNA sequence: TGCGCCAGCAGCCAAGAAGGAGGGGTGGCGGGCAATCAGCCCCAGCATTTT.

The chain couples TRBV7-9 to TRBJ2-7, with TRBD1 matching over 9 bases. This CDR3 has 15 residues. The junction had 7 bases not matched to a gene; V was cut back by 5 bases and J by 2 bases. The germline CDR1 and CDR2 sequences are SEHNR and FQNEAQ (reference sequence). The CDR3 DNA reads TGTGCCAGCAGCACCCGGGGACAGGGTACCTACGAGCAGTACTTC. Protein product: CASSTRGQGTYEQYF.

V gene TRBV12-1 combines with J gene TRBJ1-2. TRBV12-1 is designated a pseudogene. The CDR3 has 15 amino acids. CDR3 coding DNA: TGTGCCAGCAGCTTTGCAAGACGGAAACACTATGGCTACACCTTC. This encodes CASSFARRKHYGYTF.

This chain joins TRBV5-4 and TRBJ2-7; the D gene could be TRBD1 or TRBD2 (5 bases each). The CDR3 spans 14 residues. Germline values: CDR1 SGHNT, CDR2 YYREEE (reference sequence). The germline V and J ends were trimmed by 4 bases and 1 base, with 12 bases remaining between them. The CDR3 DNA reads as TGTGCCAGCAGCCGGGACGGGAATTCCTACGAGCAGTACTTC. Translation: CASSRDGNSYEQYF.

The chain carries TRBV6-5 and TRBJ1-3; D possibly corresponds to TRBD1 (5 bases). CDR3 length: 15 amino acids. Germline V gene data show CDR1 as MNHEY and CDR2 as SVGAGI. V was pared by 7 bases and J by 0 bases, with 13 bases between. CDR3 region: CASTPGPSSGNTIYF. In nucleotides, the CDR3 is TGTGCCAGCACCCCGGGACCCTCCTCTGGAAACACCATATATTTT.

The CDR3 is CASSPRDSDNEQFF. Here the CDR3 DNA reads TGTGCCAGCTCACCCCGGGACAGTGACAATGAGCAGTTCTTC. The chain recombines TRBV18 with TRBJ2-1, with TRBD1 matching over 7 bases. The germline V gene encodes CDR1 KGHSH and CDR2 LQKENI. This CDR3 comprises 14 residues. V gave up 3 bases and J gave up 5 bases; unmatched junction bases: 4.

The V gene is TRBV6-2 or TRBV6-3, the J gene TRBJ1-1; 10 positions agree with TRBD1. The CDR3 has 14 amino acids. The germline gives CDR1 MNHEY, CDR2 SVGEGT. J gave up 4 bases and V 2 bases, and 1 base lay outside the gene matches. Here the CDR3 reads CASSYDRGLTEAFF. The CDR3 DNA follows: TGTGCCAGCAGTTACGACAGGGGGCTCACTGAAGCTTTCTTT.